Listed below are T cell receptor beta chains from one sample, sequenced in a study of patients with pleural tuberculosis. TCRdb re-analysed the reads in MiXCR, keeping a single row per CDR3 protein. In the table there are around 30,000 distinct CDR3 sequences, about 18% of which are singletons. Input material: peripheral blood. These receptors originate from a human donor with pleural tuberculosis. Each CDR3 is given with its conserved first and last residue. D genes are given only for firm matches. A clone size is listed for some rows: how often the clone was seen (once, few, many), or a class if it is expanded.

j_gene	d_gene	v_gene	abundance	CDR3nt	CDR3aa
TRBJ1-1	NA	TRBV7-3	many	TGTGCCAGCAGCCGGACAATGAACACTGAAGCTTTCTTT	CASSRTMNTEAFF
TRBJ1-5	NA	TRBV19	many	TGTGCCAGTAGTATGAGGGAACAGCCCCAGCATTTT	CASSMREQPQHF
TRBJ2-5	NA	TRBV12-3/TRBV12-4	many	TGTGCCAGCAGGACATTAATTCAGGGAACCGAGACCCAGTACTTC	CASRTLIQGTETQYF
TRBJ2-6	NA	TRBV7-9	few	TGTGCCAGCTATGATGGGACTCGGTCCTTCTCTGGGGCCAACGTCCTGACTTTC	CASYDGTRSFSGANVLTF
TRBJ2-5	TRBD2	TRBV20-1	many	TGCAGTGTCGAGACTAGCGGGATACGTGGAGAGACCCAGTACTTC	CSVETSGIRGETQYF
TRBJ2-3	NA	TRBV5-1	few	TGCGCCAGCAGCTTAACGGGGAGCCGCACAGATACGCAGTATTTT	CASSLTGSRTDTQYF
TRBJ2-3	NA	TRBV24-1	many	TGTGCCACCAGTACAGTTCTTACGGGACCGCGCACAGATACGCAGTATTTT	CATSTVLTGPRTDTQYF
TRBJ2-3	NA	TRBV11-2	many	TGTGCCAGCAGCCAGGTCTGGGCAGATACGCAGTATTTT	CASSQVWADTQYF
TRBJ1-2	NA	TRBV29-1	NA	TGCAGCGTTCGCCAAGACTATGGCTACACCTTC	CSVRQDYGYTF
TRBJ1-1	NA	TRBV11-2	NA	TGTGCCAGCAGCTTAGTACAAAGAGAGACTAAAGCTTTCTTT	CASSLVQRETKAFF
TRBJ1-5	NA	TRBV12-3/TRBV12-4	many	TGTGCCAGCAGAGGAGGGAATCAGCCCCAGCATTTT	CASRGGNQPQHF
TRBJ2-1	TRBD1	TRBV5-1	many	TGCGCCAGCAGCGCGGGGACAGGGGTCTACAATGAGCAGTTCTTC	CASSAGTGVYNEQFF
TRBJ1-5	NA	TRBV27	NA	TGTGCCAGCAGTCCCCACGATACATATCAGCCCCAGCATTTT	CASSPHDTYQPQHF
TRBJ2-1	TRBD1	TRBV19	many	TGTGCCAGTAGTATAAGGGGACAGGTTGTGGATGAGCAGTTCTTC	CASSIRGQVVDEQFF
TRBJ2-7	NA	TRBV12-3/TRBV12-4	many	TGTGCCAGCAGCGTGTCAGTAACGGGGCGCGAGCAGTACTTC	CASSVSVTGREQYF
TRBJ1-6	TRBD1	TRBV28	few	TGTGCCAGCAGGGTCGACAGGGGCAATTCACCCCTCCACTTT	CASRVDRGNSPLHF
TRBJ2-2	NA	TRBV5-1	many	TGCGCCAGCAGCTTGACGAGGGGTCCCCGGGCCGGGGAGCTGTTTTTT	CASSLTRGPRAGELFF
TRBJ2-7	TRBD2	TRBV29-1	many	TGCAGCACCCTTAGCGGGAAGAACTACGAGCAGTACTTC	CSTLSGKNYEQYF
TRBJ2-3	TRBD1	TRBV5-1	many	TGCGCCAGCAGCTCCGGACAGGGAAAAGATACGCAGTATTTT	CASSSGQGKDTQYF
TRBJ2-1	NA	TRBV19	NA	TGTGCCAGTAGTATTATGCGGACGGCCAATGAGCAGTTCTTC	CASSIMRTANEQFF
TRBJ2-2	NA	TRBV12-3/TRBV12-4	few	TGTGCCAGCAGCGGGCACTCGAACACCGGGGAGCTGTTTTTT	CASSGHSNTGELFF
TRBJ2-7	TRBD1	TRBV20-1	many	TGCAGTGTACTCGGGCAGGGGGCCTCCTACGAGCAGTACTTC	CSVLGQGASYEQYF
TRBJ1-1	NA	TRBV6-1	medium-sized	TGTGCCAGCAGTTATATGAGTGAAGCTTTCTTT	CASSYMSEAFF
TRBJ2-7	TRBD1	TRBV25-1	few	TGTGCCAGCAGTGGAACTAACAGGGGGTTATTCTACGAGCAGTACTTC	CASSGTNRGLFYEQYF
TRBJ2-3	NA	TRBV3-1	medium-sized	TGTGCCAGCAGCCAAGATTTCGAAGCTAGCGAAACAGATACGCAGTATTTT	CASSQDFEASETDTQYF
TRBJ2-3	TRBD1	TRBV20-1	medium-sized	TGCAGTGCTAGAGATTGGACAGGGGGCAGCACAGATACGCAGTATTTT	CSARDWTGGSTDTQYF
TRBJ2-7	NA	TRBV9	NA	TGTGCCAGCAGCCAAGAGGGCGGAATATACGAGCAGTACTTC	CASSQEGGIYEQYF
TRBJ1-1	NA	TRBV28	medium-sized	TGTGCCAGCAGTTCGACCGGGTGGCAGGGTGCTGAAGCTTTCTTT	CASSSTGWQGAEAFF
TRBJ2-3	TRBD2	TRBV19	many	TGTGCCAGTAGTGGACTAGCGGGGCCCGCAGATACGCAGTATTTT	CASSGLAGPADTQYF
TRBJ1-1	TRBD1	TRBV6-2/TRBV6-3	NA	TGTGCCAGCAGTTACTCCGTAAGACAGGGAAAAACTGAAGCTTTCTTT	CASSYSVRQGKTEAFF
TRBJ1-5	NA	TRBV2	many	TGTGCCAGCAGTGCGATACAGACGAGCAATCAGCCCCAGCATTTT	CASSAIQTSNQPQHF
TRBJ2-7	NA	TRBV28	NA	TGTTCCAGCAGTGGACGAGCGGAGAAGGGTGAGCAGTACTTC	CSSSGRAEKGEQYF
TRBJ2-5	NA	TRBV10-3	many	TGTGCCATCAAGAGTTTGGCGGGGTCAGAGACCCAGTACTTC	CAIKSLAGSETQYF
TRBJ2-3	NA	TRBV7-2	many	TGTGCCAGCAGCGTCGTCACTAGCACAGATACGCAGTATTTT	CASSVVTSTDTQYF
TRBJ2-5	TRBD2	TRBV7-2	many	TGTGCCAGCAGCTTAGCAGGGACTAGCGGGGGGAGGGAGACCCAGTACTTC	CASSLAGTSGGRETQYF
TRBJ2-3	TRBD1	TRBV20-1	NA	TGCAGTGCTGAGACAGGGTCTAGCACAGATACGCAGTATTTT	CSAETGSSTDTQYF
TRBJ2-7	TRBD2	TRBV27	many	TGTGCCAGCGGTAGGACTAGCGGGGAATATAAGCAGTACTTC	CASGRTSGEYKQYF
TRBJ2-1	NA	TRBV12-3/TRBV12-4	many	TGTGCCAGCAGTCCTCGCAATGAGCAGTTCTTC	CASSPRNEQFF
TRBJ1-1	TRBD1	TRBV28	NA	TGTGCCAGCCTTGGGACAGGGATCGCCGAAGCTTTCTTT	CASLGTGIAEAFF
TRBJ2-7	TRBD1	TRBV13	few	TGTGCCAGCAACTCCCGGGACAGGACAACCTACGAGCAGTACTTC	CASNSRDRTTYEQYF
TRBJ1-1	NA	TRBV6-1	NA	TGTGCCAGCAGTCGCGGACAGCGGAACACTGAAGCTTTCTTT	CASSRGQRNTEAFF
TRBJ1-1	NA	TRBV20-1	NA	TGCAGTGCTAGAGATGAGGGCTGGGGGAACACTGAAGCTTTCTTT	CSARDEGWGNTEAFF
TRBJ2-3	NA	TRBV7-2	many	TGTGCCAGCAGCTTAGGACTAGGTACAGATACGCAGTATTTT	CASSLGLGTDTQYF